This T cell receptor beta chain was documented in a study of T cells in Graves' hyperthyroidism and ophthalmopathy. What was amplified from RNA transcripts were TCR beta CDR3 regions. The TCR CDR3 first-round RT-PCR relied on the HTBI primer set. MiXCR was run by TCRdb on the multiplex PCR reads, yielding one entry per CDR3 protein. The sample yields 500,000 to 800,000 distinct CDR3 sequences, around 13% seen once. This clonotype was found many times. J lost 1 base, V lost 3 bases, and 9 bases had no gene match. CDR1 and CDR2 (germline): SGHTA, FQGNSA. The CDR3 sequence is 17 residues long. Researchers barred patients who had uncontrolled infection, other autoimmune disease, pregnancy or lactation.

The TCR originated in a woman in her 50s with Graves' ophthalmopathy. This rearrangement joins TRBV7-2 to TRBJ2-7, with 10 nucleotides matching TRBD2. Sequenced: blood. The CDR3 sequence: CASSFGAGTSVSYEQYF. In nucleotides, the CDR3 is TGTGCCAGCAGCTTCGGGGCCGGGACTAGCGTATCCTACGAGCAGTACTTC.